This section outlines one T cell receptor beta chain sequence together with its context. Since a much larger clone is just one base distant, this may be a read error. HTBI primers from iRepertoire and Arm-PCR of CDR3 regions yielded the TCR beta libraries. TCRdb fed the multiplex PCR reads into MiXCR, producing one record per CDR3 protein. The top ten hold roughly a tenth of the sample, which has hundreds of thousands of distinct CDR3 sequences, about 14% seen once. V lost 6 bases and J lost 5, with 11 bases in between. Per germline, CDR1 DFQATT and CDR2 SNEGSKA (reference sequence). There are 12 residues in the CDR3. The data were taken from a study of regulatory T cells in long-lasting Graves disease. Time point defined: newly diagnosed GD, antithyroid drugs for less than 3 months. The TCR library was prepared using RNA isolated from PBMCs. The same sample was also studied in work on T cells in Graves' hyperthyroidism and ophthalmopathy. Per that study: Through a model of 13 V-J features, ophthalmopathy was separated from stable hyperthyroidism.

The source of this sequence is a man aged 25-45 years with Graves disease. The sample was peripheral blood mononuclear cells (PBMCs), taken at new diagnosis, from a patient treated with antithyroid drugs. This chain joins TRBV20-1 and TRBJ1-5; maybe TRBD1 (5 bases). The CDR3 coding sequence is TGCAGTGCGTGGGGGGTGTATCAGCCCCAGCATTTT. This codes for CSAWGVYQPQHF.